This TCR beta chain was identified in a study of T-cell memory formation after mild COVID-19. The V segment lost 0 bases and the J segment 9 bases; nucleotides outside the gene matches: 7. The CDR3 sequence is 17 residues long. The germline gives CDR1 SGHAT, CDR2 FQNNGV. Findings and limits, study-wide: Contracting clones, day 15 to 85, had balanced CD4/CD8, and later expanders favored CD4+. Largely, contracting CD4+ clones fell within CM and EM, and contracting CD8+ clones within EMRA.

Employing constant-segment primers, 5'RACE generated TCR alpha and TCR beta cDNA libraries bearing sample barcodes and UMIs. TCRdb redid the calling of the 5' RACE reads with MiXCR, one entry per CDR3 protein. The sample includes roughly 620,000 distinct CDR3 sequences, 18% seen only once; the top ten take more than 10%. Remarks on this clonotype: What it recognizes is unknown.

This receptor was identified in an adult woman who had mild COVID-19 (a few samples of this study predate the infection). Cell type and time point are not known. The chain uses TRBV11-2 and TRBJ2-1, with 14 bases fitting TRBD2. The sequenced sample consisted of PBMCs or a T cell subset sorted from them (not recorded which). The CDR3 coding sequence is TGTGCCAGCAGCTTAGAGGGACTAGCGGGAGAATTGGGTGAGCAGTTCTTC. It translates to CASSLEGLAGELGEQFF.